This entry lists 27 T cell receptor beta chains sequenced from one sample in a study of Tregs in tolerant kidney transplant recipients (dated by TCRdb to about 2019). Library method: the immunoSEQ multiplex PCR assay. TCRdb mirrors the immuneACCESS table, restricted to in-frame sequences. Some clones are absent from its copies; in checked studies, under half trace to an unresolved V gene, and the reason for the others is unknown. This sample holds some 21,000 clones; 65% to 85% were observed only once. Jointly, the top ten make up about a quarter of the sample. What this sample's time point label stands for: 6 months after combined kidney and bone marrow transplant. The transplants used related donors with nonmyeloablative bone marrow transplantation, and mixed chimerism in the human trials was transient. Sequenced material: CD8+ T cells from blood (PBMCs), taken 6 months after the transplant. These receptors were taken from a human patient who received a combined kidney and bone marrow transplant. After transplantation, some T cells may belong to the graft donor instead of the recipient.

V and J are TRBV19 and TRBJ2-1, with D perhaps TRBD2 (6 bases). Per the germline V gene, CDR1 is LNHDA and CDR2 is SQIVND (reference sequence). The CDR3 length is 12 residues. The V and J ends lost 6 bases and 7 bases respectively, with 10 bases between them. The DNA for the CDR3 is TGTGCCAGTAGCCTTGGGGGGAATGAGCAGTTCTTC. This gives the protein CASSLGGNEQFF. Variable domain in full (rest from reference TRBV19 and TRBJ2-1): DGGITQSPKYLFRKEGQNVTLSCEQNLNHDAMYWYRQDPGQGLRLIYYSQIVNDFQKGDIAEGYSVSREKKESFPLTVTSAQKNPTAFYLCASSLGGNEQFFGPGTRLTVL.

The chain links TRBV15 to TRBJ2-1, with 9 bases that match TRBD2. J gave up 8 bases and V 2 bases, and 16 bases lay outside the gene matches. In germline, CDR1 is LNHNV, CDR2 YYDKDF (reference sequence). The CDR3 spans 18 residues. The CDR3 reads CATSRTRQREVGMDEQFF. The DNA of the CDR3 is TGTGCCACCAGCAGAACCCGTCAGCGGGAGGTCGGTATGGATGAGCAGTTCTTC. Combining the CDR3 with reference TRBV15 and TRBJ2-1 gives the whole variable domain DAMVIQNPRYQVTQFGKPVTLSCSQTLNHNVMYWYQQKSSQAPKLLFHYYDKDFNNEADTPDNFQSRRPNTSFCFLDIRSPGLGDTAMYLCATSRTRQREVGMDEQFFGPGTRLTVL.

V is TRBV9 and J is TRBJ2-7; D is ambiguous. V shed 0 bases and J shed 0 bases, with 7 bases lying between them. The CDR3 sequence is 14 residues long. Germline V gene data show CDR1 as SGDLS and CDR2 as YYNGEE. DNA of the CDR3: TGTGCCAGCAGCGTAGCACAGAGCTCCTACGAGCAGTACTTC. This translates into CASSVAQSSYEQYF.

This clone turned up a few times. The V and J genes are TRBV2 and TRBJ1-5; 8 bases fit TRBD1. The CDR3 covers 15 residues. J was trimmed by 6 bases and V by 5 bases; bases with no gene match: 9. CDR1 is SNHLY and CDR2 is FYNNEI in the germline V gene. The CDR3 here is CASSTDRANSQPQHF. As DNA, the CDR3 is TGTGCCAGCAGTACGGACAGGGCGAATAGTCAGCCCCAGCATTTT.

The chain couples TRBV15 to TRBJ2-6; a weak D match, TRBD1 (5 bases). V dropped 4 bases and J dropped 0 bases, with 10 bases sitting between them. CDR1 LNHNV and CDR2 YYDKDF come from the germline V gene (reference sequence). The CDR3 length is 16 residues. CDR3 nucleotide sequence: TGTGCCACCAGCATGACAGCCACCTCTGGGGCCAACGTCCTGACTTTC. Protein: CATSMTATSGANVLTF.

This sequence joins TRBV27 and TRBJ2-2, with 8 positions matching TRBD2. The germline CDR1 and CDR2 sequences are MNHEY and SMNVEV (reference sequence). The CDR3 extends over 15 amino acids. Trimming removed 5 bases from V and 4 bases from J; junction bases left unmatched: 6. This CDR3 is CASSIAGLRTGELFF. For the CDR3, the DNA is TGTGCCAGCAGTATAGCGGGACTTCGCACCGGGGAGCTGTTTTTT.

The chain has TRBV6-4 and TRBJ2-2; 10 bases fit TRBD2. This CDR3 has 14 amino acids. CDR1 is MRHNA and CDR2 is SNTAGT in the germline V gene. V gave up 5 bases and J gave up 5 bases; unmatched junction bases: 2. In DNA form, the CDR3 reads TGTGCCAGCAGTCTAGCGGGAGATACCGGGGAGCTGTTTTTT. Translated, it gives CASSLAGDTGELFF.

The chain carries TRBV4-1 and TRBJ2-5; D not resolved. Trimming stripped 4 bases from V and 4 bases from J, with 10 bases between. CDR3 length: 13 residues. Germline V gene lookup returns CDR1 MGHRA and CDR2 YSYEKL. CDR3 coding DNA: TGCGCCAGCAGCCTCAGGAATGGAGAGACCCAGTACTTC. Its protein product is CASSLRNGETQYF.

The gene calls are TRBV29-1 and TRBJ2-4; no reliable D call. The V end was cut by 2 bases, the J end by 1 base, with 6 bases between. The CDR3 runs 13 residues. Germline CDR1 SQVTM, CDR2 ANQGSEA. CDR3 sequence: CSVEPVAKNIQYF. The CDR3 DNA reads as TGCAGCGTTGAACCAGTGGCCAAAAACATTCAGTACTTC. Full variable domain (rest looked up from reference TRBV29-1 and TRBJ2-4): SAVISQKPSRDICQRGTSLTIQCQVDSQVTMMFWYRQQPGQSLTLIATANQGSEATYESGFVIDKFPISRPNLTFSTLTVSNMSPEDSSIYLCSVEPVAKNIQYFGAGTRLSVL.

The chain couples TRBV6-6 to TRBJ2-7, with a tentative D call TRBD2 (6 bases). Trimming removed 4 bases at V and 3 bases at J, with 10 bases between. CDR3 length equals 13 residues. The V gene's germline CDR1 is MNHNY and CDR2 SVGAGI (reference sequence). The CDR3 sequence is CASSFGTFYEQYF. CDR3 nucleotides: TGTGCCAGCAGTTTCGGGACTTTCTACGAGCAGTACTTC.

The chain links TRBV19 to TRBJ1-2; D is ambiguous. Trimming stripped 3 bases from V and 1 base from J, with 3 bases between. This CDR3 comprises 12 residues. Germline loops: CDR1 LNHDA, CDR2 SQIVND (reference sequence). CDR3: CASSIYNYGYTF. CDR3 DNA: TGTGCCAGTAGTATCTATAACTATGGCTACACCTTC.

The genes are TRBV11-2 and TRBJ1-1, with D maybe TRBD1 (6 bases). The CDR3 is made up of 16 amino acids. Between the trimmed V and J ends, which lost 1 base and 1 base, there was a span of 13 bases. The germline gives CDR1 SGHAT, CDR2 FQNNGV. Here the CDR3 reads CASSLGYGGANTEAFF. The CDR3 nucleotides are TGTGCCAGCAGCTTAGGATACGGGGGGGCGAACACTGAAGCTTTCTTT. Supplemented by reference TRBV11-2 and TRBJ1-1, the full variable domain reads EAGVAQSPRYKIIEKRQSVAFWCNPISGHATLYWYQQILGQGPKLLIQFQNNGVVDDSQLPKDRFSAERLKGVDSTLKIQPAKLEDSAVYLCASSLGYGGANTEAFFGQGTRLTVV.

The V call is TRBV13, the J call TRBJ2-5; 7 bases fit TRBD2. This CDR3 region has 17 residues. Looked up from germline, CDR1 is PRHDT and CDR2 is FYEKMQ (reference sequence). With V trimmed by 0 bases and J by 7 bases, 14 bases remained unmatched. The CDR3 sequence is CASSLGRVGGPSGTQYF. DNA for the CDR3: TGTGCCAGCAGCTTAGGGAGGGTGGGAGGGCCCTCCGGGACCCAGTACTTC.

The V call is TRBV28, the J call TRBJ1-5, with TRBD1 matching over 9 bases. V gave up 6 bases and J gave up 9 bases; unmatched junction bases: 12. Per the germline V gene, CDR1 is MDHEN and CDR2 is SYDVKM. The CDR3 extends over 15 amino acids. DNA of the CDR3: TGTGCCAGCAGACCGGGACAGGGTAGTCGTCGGCCCCAGCATTTT. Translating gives CASRPGQGSRRPQHF.

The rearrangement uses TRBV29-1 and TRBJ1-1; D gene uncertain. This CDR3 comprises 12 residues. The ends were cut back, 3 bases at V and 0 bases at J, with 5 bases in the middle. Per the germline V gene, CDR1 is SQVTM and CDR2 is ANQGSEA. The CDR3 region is CSVDPMNTEAFF. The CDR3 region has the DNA TGCAGCGTTGACCCCATGAACACTGAAGCTTTCTTT. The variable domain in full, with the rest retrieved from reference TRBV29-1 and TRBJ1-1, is SAVISQKPSRDICQRGTSLTIQCQVDSQVTMMFWYRQQPGQSLTLIATANQGSEATYESGFVIDKFPISRPNLTFSTLTVSNMSPEDSSIYLCSVDPMNTEAFFGQGTRLTVV.

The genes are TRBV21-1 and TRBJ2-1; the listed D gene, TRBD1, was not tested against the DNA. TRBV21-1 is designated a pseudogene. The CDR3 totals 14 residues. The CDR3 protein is CASSTKTGQNEQFF. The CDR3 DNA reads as TGTGCCAGCAGCACAAAGACAGGTCAAAATGAGCAGTTCTTC.

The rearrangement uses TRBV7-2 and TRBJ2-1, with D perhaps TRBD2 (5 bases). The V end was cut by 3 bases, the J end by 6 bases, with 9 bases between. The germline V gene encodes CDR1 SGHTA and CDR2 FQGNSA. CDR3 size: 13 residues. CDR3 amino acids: CASSFGIPNEQFF. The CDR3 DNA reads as TGTGCCAGCAGCTTCGGGATCCCCAATGAGCAGTTCTTC.

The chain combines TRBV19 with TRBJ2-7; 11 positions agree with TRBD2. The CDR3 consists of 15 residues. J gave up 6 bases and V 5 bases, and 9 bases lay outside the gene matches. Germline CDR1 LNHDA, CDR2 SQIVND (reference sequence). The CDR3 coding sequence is TGTGCCAGTAGTGGTTCCGGGACTAGCGGTTCCGAGCAGTACTTC. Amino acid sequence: CASSGSGTSGSEQYF.

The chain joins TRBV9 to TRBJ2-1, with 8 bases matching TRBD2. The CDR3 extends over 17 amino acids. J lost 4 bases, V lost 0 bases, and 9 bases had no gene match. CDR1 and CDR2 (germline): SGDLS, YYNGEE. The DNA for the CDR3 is TGTGCCAGCAGCGTAGAGGTTGGAGCGGGGGCATACAATGAGCAGTTCTTC. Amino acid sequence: CASSVEVGAGAYNEQFF. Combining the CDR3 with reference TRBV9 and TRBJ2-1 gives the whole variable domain DSGVTQTPKHLITATGQRVTLRCSPRSGDLSVYWYQQSLDQGLQFLIQYYNGEERAKGNILERFSAQQFPDLHSELNLSSLELGDSALYFCASSVEVGAGAYNEQFFGPGTRLTVL.

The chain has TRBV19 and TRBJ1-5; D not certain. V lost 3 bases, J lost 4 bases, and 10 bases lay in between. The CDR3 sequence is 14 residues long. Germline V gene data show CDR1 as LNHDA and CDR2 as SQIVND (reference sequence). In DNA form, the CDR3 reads TGTGCCAGTAGTATGAGCAATGTAAATCAGCCCCAGCATTTT. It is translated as CASSMSNVNQPQHF.

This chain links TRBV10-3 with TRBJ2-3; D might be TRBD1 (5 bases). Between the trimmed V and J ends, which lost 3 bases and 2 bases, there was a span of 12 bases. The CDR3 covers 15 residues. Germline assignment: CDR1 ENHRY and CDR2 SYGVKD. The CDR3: CAISDLRGYTDTQYF. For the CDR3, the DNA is TGTGCCATCAGTGATTTAAGGGGATACACAGATACGCAGTATTTT.

The DNA for the CDR3 is TGTGCCAGCAGTTTGGGACAGTTATATGGCTACACCTTC. It is translated as CASSLGQLYGYTF. This chain joins TRBV6-5 and TRBJ1-2, with 7 bases matching TRBD1. The V gene end was trimmed by 4 bases and the J gene end by 5 bases; junction bases not matched to a gene: 4. The V gene's germline CDR1 is MNHEY and CDR2 SVGAGI. The CDR3 runs 13 residues.

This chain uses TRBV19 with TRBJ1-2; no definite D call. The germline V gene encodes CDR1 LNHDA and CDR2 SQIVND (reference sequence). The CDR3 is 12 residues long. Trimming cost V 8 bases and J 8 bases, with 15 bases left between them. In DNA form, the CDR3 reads TGTGCCAGTCCAGAGGCAGCCTGGGGCTACACCTTC. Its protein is CASPEAAWGYTF.

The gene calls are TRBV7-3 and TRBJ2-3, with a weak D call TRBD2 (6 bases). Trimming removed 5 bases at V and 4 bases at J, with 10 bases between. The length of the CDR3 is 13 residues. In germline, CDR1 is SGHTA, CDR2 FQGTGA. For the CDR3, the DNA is TGTGCCAGCAGCCCCCCGGGGGCAGATACGCAGTATTTT. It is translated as CASSPPGADTQYF.

CDR3 sequence reads: CASSSSFSGTTTYEQYF. CDR3 coding DNA: TGTGCCAGCAGCTCCAGCTTTTCCGGGACAACTACTTACGAGCAGTACTTC. This chain links TRBV5-6 with TRBJ2-7; a weak D match, TRBD1 (6 bases). The V end was cut by 3 bases, the J end by 4 bases, with 23 bases between. The V gene's germline CDR1 is SGHDT and CDR2 YYEEEE. The CDR3 sequence is 17 residues long.

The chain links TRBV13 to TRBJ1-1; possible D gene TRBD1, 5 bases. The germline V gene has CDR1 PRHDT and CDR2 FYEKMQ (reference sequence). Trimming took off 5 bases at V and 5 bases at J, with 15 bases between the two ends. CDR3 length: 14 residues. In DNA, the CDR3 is TGTGCCAGCAGCCCCCGGGGGGGGTGGACTGAAGCTTTCTTT. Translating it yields CASSPRGGWTEAFF.

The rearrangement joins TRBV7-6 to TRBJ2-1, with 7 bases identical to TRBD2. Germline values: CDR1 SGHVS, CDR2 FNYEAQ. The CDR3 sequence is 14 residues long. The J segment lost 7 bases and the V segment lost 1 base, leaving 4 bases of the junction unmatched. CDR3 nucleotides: TGTGCCAGCAGCTTAGGGGGAGGGCCGAATGAGCAGTTCTTC. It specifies CASSLGGGPNEQFF. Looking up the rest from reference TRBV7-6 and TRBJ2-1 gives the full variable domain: GAGVSQSPRYKVTKRGQDVALRCDPISGHVSLYWYRQALGQGPEFLTYFNYEAQQDKSGLPNDRFSAERPEGSISTLTIQRTEQRDSAMYRCASSLGGGPNEQFFGPGTRLTVL.